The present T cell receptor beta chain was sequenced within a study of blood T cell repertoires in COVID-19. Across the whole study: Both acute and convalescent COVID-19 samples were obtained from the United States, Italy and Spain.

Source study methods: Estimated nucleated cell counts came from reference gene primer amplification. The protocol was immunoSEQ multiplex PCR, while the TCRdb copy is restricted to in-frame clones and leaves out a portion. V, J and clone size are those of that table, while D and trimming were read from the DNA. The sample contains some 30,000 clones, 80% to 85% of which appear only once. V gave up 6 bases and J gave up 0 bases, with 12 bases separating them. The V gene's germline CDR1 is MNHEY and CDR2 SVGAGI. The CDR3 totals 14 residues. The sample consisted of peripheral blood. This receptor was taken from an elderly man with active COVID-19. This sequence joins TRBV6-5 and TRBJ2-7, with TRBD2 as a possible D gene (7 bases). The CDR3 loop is CASSRGANSYEQYF. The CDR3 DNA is TGTGCCAGCAGCCGGGGGGCCAACTCCTACGAGCAGTACTTC.